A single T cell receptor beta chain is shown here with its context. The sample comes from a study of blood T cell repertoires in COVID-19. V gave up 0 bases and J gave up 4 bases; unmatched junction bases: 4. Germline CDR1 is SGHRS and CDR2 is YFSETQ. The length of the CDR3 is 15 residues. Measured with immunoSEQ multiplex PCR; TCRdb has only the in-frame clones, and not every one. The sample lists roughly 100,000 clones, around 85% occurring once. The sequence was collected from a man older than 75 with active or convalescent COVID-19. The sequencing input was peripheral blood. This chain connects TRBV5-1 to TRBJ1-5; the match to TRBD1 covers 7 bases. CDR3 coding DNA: TGCGCCAGCAGCTTGGGGGGGACAGCAAATCAGCCCCAGCATTTT. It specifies CASSLGGTANQPQHF. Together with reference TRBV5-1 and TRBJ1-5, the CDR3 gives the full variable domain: KAGVTQTPRYLIKTRGQQVTLSCSPISGHRSVSWYQQTPGQGLQFLFEYFSETQRNKGNFPGRFSGRQFSNSRSEMNVSTLELGDSALYLCASSLGGTANQPQHFGDGTRLSIL.